This record covers a single T cell receptor (beta chain). Antigen unknown. This entry belongs to a study of T cell responses to AZD1222 COVID-19 vaccine. Findings and caveats of the study: Baseline seropositivity occurred in only a handful of AZD1222 recipients. Sampling captured repertoires only after the peak T cell response. White British donors predominated, females outnumbered males, and clonal diversity was possibly underestimated. The study found Spike-specific TCR breadth and depth rose after two AZD1222 doses.

This CDR3 contains 15 residues. The V end lost 3 bases, the J end lost 4 bases, and 10 bases lay between the germline ends. Germline loops: CDR1 MNHEY, CDR2 SVGAGI. Produced via immunoSEQ multiplex PCR; TCRdb's table is partial and in-frame only. The sample records around 54,000 clones, roughly 90% being singletons. This TCR came from an adult who received the AZD1222 COVID-19 vaccine. The V call is TRBV6-5, the J call TRBJ2-6; no clear D gene. Sequencing was performed on peripheral blood, taken 28 days after the second AZD1222 dose. The CDR3 DNA sequence: TGTGCCAGCAGTTATACCCCCGGCGGGGCCAACGTCCTGACTTTC. Encoded protein: CASSYTPGGANVLTF.